Each of the 22 T cell receptor beta chains below was sequenced from the same sample in a study of blood T cell repertoires in COVID-19 (dated by TCRdb to 2018 to 2020). Library preparation was by the immunoSEQ multiplex PCR assay. TCRdb limited this immuneACCESS table to in-frame rearrangements with V and J called. A share of clones is missing; checked studies link under half to unresolved V genes, and the rest is unexplained. The sample table holds about 250,000 clones, of which about nine tenths were seen once. The ten largest make up more than 1.5% of the sample. Sequencing was performed on PBMCs or T cells enriched from blood (not recorded which). Every receptor here comes from a man aged 35-49 years who had recovered from COVID-19.

The genes are TRBV27 and TRBJ2-7, with 11 nucleotides matching TRBD1. Germline CDR1 reads MNHEY; CDR2 reads SMNVEV (reference sequence). This CDR3 contains 15 residues. The V and J ends lost 2 bases and 7 bases, in that order; junction bases with no gene match: 7. The CDR3 is CASSLGTGGRGEQYF. For the CDR3, the DNA is TGTGCCAGCAGTTTAGGGACAGGGGGAAGGGGAGAGCAGTACTTC.

The chain carries TRBV4-1 and TRBJ2-3, with 10 bases lining up with TRBD1. Germline V gene sequence: CDR1 MGHRA, CDR2 YSYEKL. The V and J ends lost 6 bases and 6 bases, in that order; junction bases with no gene match: 12. CDR3 length equals 16 residues. CDR3 sequence (DNA): TGCGCCAGCAGTAATTACGGGACAGGGGAGTCCGATACGCAGTATTTT. Translation: CASSNYGTGESDTQYF.

The chain is built from TRBV28 and TRBJ1-4, with D possibly matching TRBD1 (6 bases). Trimming removed 6 bases at V and 0 bases at J, with 11 bases between. This CDR3 has 15 residues. Germline V gene data show CDR1 as MDHEN and CDR2 as SYDVKM. CDR3 sequence reads: CASSDRIATNEKLFF. CDR3 in DNA: TGTGCCAGCAGCGACAGGATTGCAACTAATGAAAAACTGTTTTTT. Combining the CDR3 with reference TRBV28 and TRBJ1-4 gives the whole variable domain DVKVTQSSRYLVKRTGEKVFLECVQDMDHENMFWYRQDPGLGLRLIYFSYDVKMKEKGDIPEGYSVSREKKERFSLILESASTNQTSMYLCASSDRIATNEKLFFGSGTQLSVL.

This clone has more than one count but fewer than ten. The chain recombines TRBV29-1 with TRBJ1-1, with 7 nucleotides matching TRBD1. This CDR3 is 13 amino acids long. V shed 8 bases and J 4 bases; nucleotides not matched to a gene: 10. The germline V gene encodes CDR1 SQVTM and CDR2 ANQGSEA. CDR3 residues: CSHITGASTEAFF. Written as DNA, the CDR3 is TGCAGCCATATTACAGGGGCCAGCACTGAAGCTTTCTTT.

The chain recombines TRBV7-9 with TRBJ2-3; TRBD1 matches 8 bases. Germline CDR1 SEHNR, CDR2 FQNEAQ (reference sequence). The junction had 7 bases not matched to a gene; V was cut back by 4 bases and J by 4 bases. The CDR3 extends over 15 amino acids. CDR3 in amino acids: CASSSRQGSPDTQYF. The CDR3 region has the DNA TGTGCCAGCAGCTCTAGACAGGGGTCCCCAGATACGCAGTATTTT.

This chain connects TRBV11-3 to TRBJ2-3; 13 bases align to TRBD2. The germline gives CDR1 SGHNT, CDR2 YENEEA. CDR3 length: 16 amino acids. V was clipped by 5 bases and J by 2 bases; unmatched bases: 4. The CDR3 here is CASSPGTSGNTDTQYF. As DNA, the CDR3 is TGTGCCAGCAGCCCCGGGACTAGCGGGAACACAGATACGCAGTATTTT.

V and J are TRBV4-1 and TRBJ2-7; D perhaps matches TRBD2 (5 bases). The CDR3 is 15 amino acids. Trimming removed 0 bases at V and 0 bases at J, with 9 bases between. CDR1 MGHRA and CDR2 YSYEKL come from the germline V gene. DNA for the CDR3: TGCGCCAGCAGCCAAGATCCGGGAAACTCCTACGAGCAGTACTTC. This encodes CASSQDPGNSYEQYF.

The chain combines TRBV30 with TRBJ2-7, with 7 bases fitting TRBD2. This CDR3 contains 14 residues. Germline trimming cut 0 bases from V and 6 bases from J; bases unmatched to any gene: 8. From germline, CDR1 is GTSNPN and CDR2 SVGIG (reference sequence). The CDR3 DNA follows: TGTGCCTGGAGTGTACCCGGGAGGCCGCTCGAGCAGTACTTC. Protein: CAWSVPGRPLEQYF.

This clone has more than one count but fewer than ten. The chain carries TRBV27 and TRBJ1-2; a possible D gene is TRBD1 (6 bases). Trimming stripped 2 bases from V and 7 bases from J, with 11 bases between. This CDR3 has 13 residues. Germline values: CDR1 MNHEY, CDR2 SMNVEV (reference sequence). CDR3 DNA: TGTGCCAGCAGTTTAGGGCAGGGGTCTGGCTACACCTTC. Protein: CASSLGQGSGYTF.

This chain uses TRBV27 with TRBJ1-4; TRBD1 matches at 7 bases. This CDR3 contains 15 residues. V trimming: 6 bases; J trimming: 4 bases; junction bases outside the gene matches: 8. Germline lookup yields CDR1 MNHEY and CDR2 SMNVEV (reference sequence). CDR3 in DNA: TGTGCCAGCAGCCTTACCGGGACAGATAATGAAAAACTGTTTTTT. Translated, it gives CASSLTGTDNEKLFF.

CDR3 sequence (DNA): TGTGCCAGCAGTTACTCTCCTAGCTCCTACGAGCAGTACTTC. Protein: CASSYSPSSYEQYF. The J gene is TRBJ2-7, the V gene TRBV6-5; D gene uncertain. Trimming took off 0 bases at V and 0 bases at J, with 6 bases between the two ends. There are 14 residues in the CDR3. The germline gives CDR1 MNHEY, CDR2 SVGAGI.

V is TRBV27 and J is TRBJ1-6, with a weak D call TRBD1 (5 bases). The germline V and J ends were trimmed by 5 bases and 8 bases, with 16 bases remaining between them. Germline V lookup: CDR1 MNHEY, CDR2 SMNVEV (reference sequence). The CDR3 runs 15 residues. Here the CDR3 reads CASSPLGGVHSPLHF. The CDR3 nucleotides read TGTGCCAGCAGTCCTCTTGGGGGGGTCCATTCACCCCTCCACTTT.

J is TRBJ1-1 and V is TRBV9, with D possibly TRBD1 on 5 matching bases. This CDR3 has 15 amino acids. The germline V and J ends were trimmed by 3 bases and 0 bases, with 12 bases remaining between them. The germline CDR1 and CDR2 sequences are SGDLS and YYNGEE. This chain's CDR3 is CASSAEGRLNTEAFF. Written as DNA, the CDR3 is TGTGCCAGCAGCGCGGAGGGGCGTCTGAACACTGAAGCTTTCTTT.

For the CDR3, the DNA is TGCGCCAGCAGCTTACTAGAACCATCCTCCCAGGAGCAGTACTTC. Translated, it gives CASSLLEPSSQEQYF. The chain carries TRBV5-1 and TRBJ2-7, with a tentative D call TRBD2 (5 bases). The CDR3 is 15 residues long. CDR1 is SGHRS and CDR2 is YFSETQ in the germline V gene. V lost 2 bases, J lost 7 bases, and 19 bases lay in between.

This chain joins TRBV9 and TRBJ1-6; D is unresolved. The CDR3 covers 14 residues. The V and J ends lost 0 bases and 6 bases respectively, with 7 bases between them. Germline CDR1 is SGDLS and CDR2 is YYNGEE. CDR3 protein: CASSVGYGNSPLHF. In DNA, the CDR3 is TGTGCCAGCAGCGTAGGATACGGTAATTCACCCCTCCACTTT.

The chain carries TRBV7-7 and TRBJ2-3; no firm D call. The CDR3 runs to 13 residues. Trimming cost V 1 base and J 2 bases, with 4 bases left between them. Per the germline V gene, CDR1 is SSHAT and CDR2 is FNYEAQ (reference sequence). The CDR3 reads CASSLDITDTQYF. CDR3 DNA sequence: TGTGCCAGCAGCTTAGACATCACAGATACGCAGTATTTT.

The J gene is TRBJ2-5, the V gene TRBV24-1, with 12 bases aligning to TRBD2. Germline CDR1 is KGHDR and CDR2 is SFDVKD. Trimming cost V 4 bases and J 2 bases; bases outside gene matches: 4. The CDR3 sequence is 16 residues long. This CDR3 reads CATSEPGTSGQETQYF. CDR3 nucleotide sequence: TGTGCCACCAGTGAACCCGGGACTAGCGGGCAAGAGACCCAGTACTTC.

This clone was detected once. The CDR3 DNA reads TGTGCCAGCAGCCACACTAGCTTACGCACGCAGTATTTT. Residues: CASSHTSLRTQYF. V is TRBV3-1 (or the pseudogene TRBV3-2) and J is TRBJ2-3; tentatively, D is TRBD2 (6 bases). V dropped 3 bases and J dropped 9 bases, with 13 bases sitting between them. From germline, CDR1 is LGHDT and CDR2 YNNKEL (reference sequence). This CDR3 contains 13 residues.

The chain combines TRBV30 with TRBJ1-1; possible D gene TRBD1, 5 bases. This CDR3 contains 13 residues. Germline CDR1 GTSNPN, CDR2 SVGIG (reference sequence). V was shortened by 7 bases and J by 11 bases, with 23 bases between the two germline ends. In DNA form, the CDR3 reads TGTGCCTCCAACGGAGGGCGGACAATAGGGGCTTTCTTT. It codes for CASNGGRTIGAFF.

The gene calls are TRBV5-4 and TRBJ2-1, with D possibly TRBD2 on 6 matching bases. V lost 2 bases and J lost 6, with 12 bases in between. The CDR3 has 14 residues. Germline V gene sequence: CDR1 SGHNT, CDR2 YYREEE (reference sequence). The CDR3 DNA sequence: TGTGCCAGCAGCTTCGGGACTCCAGTCAATGAGCAGTTCTTC. Protein: CASSFGTPVNEQFF. Full variable domain (missing parts from reference TRBV5-4 and TRBJ2-1): ETGVTQSPTHLIKTRGQQVTLRCSSQSGHNTVSWYQQALGQGPQFIFQYYREEENGRGNFPPRFSGLQFPNYSSELNVNALELDDSALYLCASSFGTPVNEQFFGPGTRLTVL.

J is TRBJ1-2 and V is TRBV12-3 or TRBV12-4; no firm D call. V was cut by 3 bases and J by 2 bases, with 7 bases left in between. This CDR3 has 13 residues. CDR3 sequence: CASSFSVNYGYTF. In DNA, the CDR3 is TGTGCCAGCAGTTTCTCGGTGAACTATGGCTACACCTTC.

This clone has just a few counts. This chain links TRBV7-2 with TRBJ2-7; D uncertain. V lost 2 bases and J 4 bases, leaving 6 bases between the germline ends. Germline loops: CDR1 SGHTA, CDR2 FQGNSA. The CDR3 loop spans 12 amino acids. The CDR3 here is CASSLNTYEQYF. The CDR3, as DNA: TGTGCCAGCAGCTTAAATACTTACGAGCAGTACTTC.